These T cell receptor beta chains were read from a single sample in a study of technical replicates of blood from several donors. Generated by immunoSEQ multiplex PCR, the TCRdb table keeps only in-frame clones and is missing some. The profile shows over 50,000 clones, 86% of them singletons. The sequenced sample consisted of PBMCs. The receptors come from a human donor in good health. Some clones in this sample may be carry-over from other donors' samples. Each CDR3 is given with its conserved first and last residue. The D gene is left open where the match is weak. A row's size may be missing; if present it is once, few, many or a size class.

TRBV18,TRBJ2-2,.,.,CASSEARSTGELFF,TGTGCCAGCTCAGAAGCGCGGAGCACCGGGGAGCTGTTTTTT
TRBV5-4,TRBJ2-5,.,.,CASSNGGGPETQYF,TGTGCCAGCAGTAATGGGGGGGGGCCAGAGACCCAGTACTTC
TRBV27,TRBJ1-2,.,TRBD1,CASSSIGQGGYGYTF,TGTGCCAGCAGTTCCATAGGACAGGGAGGATATGGCTACACCTTC
TRBV7-9,TRBJ1-4,.,TRBD1,CASSLTGVGEKLFF,TGTGCCAGCAGCCTTACAGGGGTGGGCGAAAAACTGTTTTTT
TRBV29-1,TRBJ2-1,.,.,CSVEGASSYNEQFF,TGCAGCGTTGAAGGGGCTTCGTCCTACAATGAGCAGTTCTTC
TRBV25-1,TRBJ2-1,.,.,CASSEVAYAYNEQFF,TGTGCCAGCAGTGAGGTAGCGTATGCCTACAATGAGCAGTTCTTC
TRBV4-1,TRBJ1-1,.,TRBD1,CASSQESRGRGTEAFF,TGCGCCAGCAGCCAAGAGAGCAGGGGGCGAGGGACTGAAGCTTTCTTT
TRBV4-2,TRBJ1-3,.,TRBD1,CASSQTGTGNTIYF,TGTGCCAGCAGTCAGACAGGGACTGGAAACACCATATATTTT
TRBV4-2,TRBJ2-3,.,.,CASSQDSRDSGTDTQYF,TGTGCCAGCAGCCAGGATTCCCGGGACTCGGGCACAGATACGCAGTATTTT
TRBV4-1,TRBJ1-5,.,TRBD1,CASSQGRGRDNQPQHF,TGCGCCAGCAGCCAAGGCAGGGGGCGAGACAATCAGCCCCAGCATTTT
TRBV7-2,TRBJ1-6,.,TRBD1,CASSPLRGRDSPLHF,TGTGCCAGCAGCCCCCTCAGGGGGCGCGATTCACCCCTCCACTTT
TRBV4-1,TRBJ2-3,.,TRBD2,CASSQEAGLANTQYF,TGCGCCAGCAGCCAAGAAGCCGGACTAGCAAATACGCAGTATTTT
TRBV7-9,TRBJ1-2,.,TRBD1,CASRIEGQYNYGYTF,TGTGCCAGCAGGATAGAGGGACAGTACAACTATGGCTACACCTTC
TRBV10-3,TRBJ2-3,.,.,CAITRGGASEDTQYF,TGTGCCATCACCCGAGGGGGGGCTAGCGAAGATACGCAGTATTTT
TRBV5-6,TRBJ2-1,.,.,CASSLAEYEQFF,TGTGCCAGCAGCTTGGCGGAGTACGAGCAGTTCTTC
TRBV7-2,TRBJ2-7,.,TRBD1,CASSRETGGYEQYF,TGTGCCAGCAGCAGAGAAACAGGGGGCTACGAGCAGTACTTC
TRBV5-1,TRBJ1-2,.,.,CASSPGWGYGYTF,TGCGCCAGCAGCCCGGGGTGGGGCTATGGCTACACCTTC
TRBV11-1,TRBJ2-7,.,TRBD1,CASTTGGEQYF,TGTGCCAGTACGACAGGGGGCGAGCAGTACTTC
TRBV11-2,TRBJ2-1,.,.,CASSPRGFGNPNYNEQFF,TGTGCCAGCAGCCCCAGAGGCTTCGGGAACCCTAATTACAATGAGCAGTTCTTC
TRBV21-1,TRBJ2-7,.,.,CASAQAKIRDRGRGAYEQYF,TGTGCCAGCGCGCAGGCGAAAATCCGGGACAGGGGAAGGGGGGCCTACGAGCAGTACTTC
TRBV9,TRBJ2-3,once,.,CASSLTVDTQYF,TGTGCCAGCAGCCTAACGGTAGATACGCAGTATTTT
TRBV19,TRBJ2-7,.,TRBD2,CASSIDLPTSGISYEQYF,TGTGCCAGTAGTATAGATCTTCCGACTAGCGGGATCTCCTACGAGCAGTACTTC
TRBV5-8,TRBJ1-5,.,.,CASSFSGVSNQPQHF,TGTGCCAGCAGCTTTTCAGGGGTTAGCAATCAGCCCCAGCATTTT
TRBV9,TRBJ2-1,.,.,CASSAARAGEQFF,TGTGCCAGCAGCGCGGCCAGGGCAGGCGAGCAGTTCTTC
TRBV5-4,TRBJ1-1,.,TRBD1,CASSSGQTRGLGTEAFF,TGTGCCAGCAGCTCCGGGCAAACAAGGGGGCTTGGGACTGAAGCTTTCTTT
TRBV9,TRBJ1-1,few,TRBD1,CASSVSGTGVNTEAFF,TGTGCCAGCAGCGTATCGGGGACAGGGGTGAACACTGAAGCTTTCTTT
TRBV9,TRBJ2-1,.,TRBD1,CASSVEGQGREQFF,TGTGCCAGCAGCGTAGAGGGACAGGGAAGAGAGCAGTTCTTC
TRBV2,TRBJ2-7,.,TRBD2,CASSVLLGTSVTYEQYF,TGTGCCAGCAGTGTACTACTCGGGACTAGCGTAACCTACGAGCAGTACTTC
TRBV19,TRBJ1-2,once,.,CASSSFNYGYTF,TGTGCCAGTAGTTCGTTTAACTATGGCTACACCTTC
TRBV5-4,TRBJ2-5,.,TRBD2,CASSLAIAGGQETQYF,TGTGCCAGCAGCTTGGCGATAGCGGGGGGTCAAGAGACCCAGTACTTC
TRBV9,TRBJ1-1,once,.,CASSSGNTEAFF,TGTGCCAGCAGCTCCGGGAACACTGAAGCTTTCTTT
TRBV4-1,TRBJ2-7,.,.,CASSQAWSFSDEQYF,TGCGCCAGCAGCCAAGCGTGGTCTTTCAGCGACGAGCAGTACTTC
TRBV6-5,TRBJ2-7,.,TRBD2,CASGGTSGRGEQYF,TGTGCCAGCGGGGGGACTAGCGGGAGGGGCGAGCAGTACTTC
TRBV5-4,TRBJ2-2,.,TRBD2,CASTRMSGGPTGELFF,TGTGCCAGCACCCGAATGAGCGGGGGACCCACCGGGGAGCTGTTTTTT
TRBV6-1,TRBJ1-2,.,TRBD1,CASSLTGDDYGYTF,TGTGCCAGCAGCCTAACAGGGGACGACTATGGCTACACCTTC
TRBV7-2,TRBJ1-6,.,.,CASRSGNSPLHF,TGTGCCAGCAGGTCCGGGAATTCACCCCTCCACTTT